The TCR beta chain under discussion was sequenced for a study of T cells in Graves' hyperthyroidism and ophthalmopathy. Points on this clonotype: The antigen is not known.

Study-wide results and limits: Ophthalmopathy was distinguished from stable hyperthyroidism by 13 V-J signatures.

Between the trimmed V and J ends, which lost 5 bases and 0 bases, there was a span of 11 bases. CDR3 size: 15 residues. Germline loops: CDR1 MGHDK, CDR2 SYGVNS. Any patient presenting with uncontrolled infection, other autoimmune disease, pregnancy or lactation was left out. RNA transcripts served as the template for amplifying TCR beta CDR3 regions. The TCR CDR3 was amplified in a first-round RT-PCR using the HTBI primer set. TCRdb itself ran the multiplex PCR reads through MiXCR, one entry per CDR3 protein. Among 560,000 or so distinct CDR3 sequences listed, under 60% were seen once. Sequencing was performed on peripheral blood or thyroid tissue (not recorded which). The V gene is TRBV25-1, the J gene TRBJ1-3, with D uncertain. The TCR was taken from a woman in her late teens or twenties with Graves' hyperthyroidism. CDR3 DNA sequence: TGTGCCAGCAGTCCCCCCGTGGGCTCTGGAAACACCATATATTTT. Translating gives CASSPPVGSGNTIYF.